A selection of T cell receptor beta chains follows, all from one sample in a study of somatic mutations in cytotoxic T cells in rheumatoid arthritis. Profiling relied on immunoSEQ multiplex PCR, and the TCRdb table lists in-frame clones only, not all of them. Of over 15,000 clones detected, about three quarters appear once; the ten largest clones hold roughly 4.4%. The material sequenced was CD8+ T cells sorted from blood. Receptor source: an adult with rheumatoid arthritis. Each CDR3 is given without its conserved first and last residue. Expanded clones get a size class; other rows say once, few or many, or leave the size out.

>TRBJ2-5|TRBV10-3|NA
AISESGKETQY
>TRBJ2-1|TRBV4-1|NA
ASSQAPGLTYNEQF
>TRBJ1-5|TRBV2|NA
ASVDYSNQPQH
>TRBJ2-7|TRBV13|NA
ASSVGTNYEQY
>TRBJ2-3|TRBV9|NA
ASSRTPGQGSPGTQY
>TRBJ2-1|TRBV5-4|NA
ASSGWGSGGLPPYNEQF
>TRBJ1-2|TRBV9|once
ASIGQDGYT
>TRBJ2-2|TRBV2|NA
ASSYSEGPGELF
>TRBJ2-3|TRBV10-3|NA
AIREAGPVDTQY
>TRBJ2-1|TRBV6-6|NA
ASSPSGTDNEQF
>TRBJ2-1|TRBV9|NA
ASSVAGGVNEQF
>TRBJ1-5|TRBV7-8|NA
ASSLLDGRSNQPQH
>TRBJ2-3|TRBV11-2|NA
ASSDLGLTDTQY
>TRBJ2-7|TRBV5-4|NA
ASSLGGGIGTYEQY
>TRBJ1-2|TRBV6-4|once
ASPPMGPGDLYGYT
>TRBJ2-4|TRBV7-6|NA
ASSTGLAESYIQY
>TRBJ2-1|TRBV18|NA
ASSPMNRVGDNEQF
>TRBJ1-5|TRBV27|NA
ASSRQGHREPQH
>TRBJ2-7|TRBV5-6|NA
ASCPAGVYEQY
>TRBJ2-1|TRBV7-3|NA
ASSLRSGPNEQF
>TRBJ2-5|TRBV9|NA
ASSYSAGAQETQY
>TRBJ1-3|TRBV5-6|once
ASSLVPFRTSGNTIY
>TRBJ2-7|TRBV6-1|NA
ASSGRIEQY
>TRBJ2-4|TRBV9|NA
ASSLAGTTKNIQY
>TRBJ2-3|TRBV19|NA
ASSAPGQHRDTQY
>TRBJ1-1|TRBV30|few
AWSPRLSRENTEAF
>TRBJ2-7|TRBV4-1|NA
ASSLRSLGGPYEQY
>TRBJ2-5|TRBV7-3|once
ASSLGTSKQETQY
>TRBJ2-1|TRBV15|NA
ATSRDRGHNDEQF
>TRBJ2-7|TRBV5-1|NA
ASSLSSSFSEQY
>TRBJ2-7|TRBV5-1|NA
ASRLEQGYEQY
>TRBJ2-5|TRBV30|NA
AWTTGRETQY
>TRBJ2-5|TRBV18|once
ASSPPASGPQETQY
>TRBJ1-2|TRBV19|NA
ASEEQGGNYGYT
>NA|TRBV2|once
ASRPAGQGLYEQY
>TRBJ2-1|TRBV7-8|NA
ASSLIRGDRDYQNNEQF
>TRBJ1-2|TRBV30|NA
AWNGSPSNYGYT
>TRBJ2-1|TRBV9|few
ASSPRGVGGEQF
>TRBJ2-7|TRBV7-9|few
ASSPGGYEQY
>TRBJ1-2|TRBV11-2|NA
ASSLDNVGYT
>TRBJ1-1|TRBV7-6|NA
ASSLYGGGSDTEAF
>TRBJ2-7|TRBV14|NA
ASSQEGPFYEQY
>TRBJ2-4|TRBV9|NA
ASGGQQGGYYIQY
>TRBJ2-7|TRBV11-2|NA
ASSSDPTYEQY
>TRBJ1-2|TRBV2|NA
ASRDRVYGYT
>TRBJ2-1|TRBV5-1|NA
ASSFSGTTDEQF
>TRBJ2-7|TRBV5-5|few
ASSSDRGKFHEQY
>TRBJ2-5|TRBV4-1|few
ASSQTGYTETQY
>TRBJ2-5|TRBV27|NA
ASKPRPYRETQY
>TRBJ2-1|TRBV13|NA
ASSLPGGGINSSYNEQF
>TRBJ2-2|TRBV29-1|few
SVVVPGAPGELF
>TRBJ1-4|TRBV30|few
AGIYSGEKLF